This TCR beta chain was recorded in a study of blood T cell repertoires in COVID-19. The assay was immunoSEQ multiplex PCR, and TCRdb's table has in-frame clones only and misses some. The table has 490,000 or so clones, approximately 91% seen once. The J segment lost 0 bases and the V segment lost 8 bases, leaving 9 bases of the junction unmatched. Germline V gene lookup returns CDR1 MGHRA and CDR2 YSYEKL. The CDR3 consists of 16 residues. This clonotype was obtained from a woman aged 60-75 years who had recovered from COVID-19. The V call is TRBV4-1, the J call TRBJ2-4, with 8 bases lining up with TRBD1. Material for sequencing was PBMCs or T cells enriched from blood (not recorded which). CDR3 sequence reads: CASQGQGRVAKNIQYF. CDR3 nucleotide sequence: TGCGCCAGCCAAGGACAGGGACGTGTAGCCAAAAACATTCAGTACTTC.